This T cell receptor beta chain originates from a study of blood T cells in healthy people across ages. Primed by a sample-barcoded 5' primer and a J-beta primer mix, a second PCR proceeded for 7 to 11 cycles. One entry per CDR3 protein, called by TCRdb with MiXCR from the 5' RACE reads. In the table there are 500,000 to 700,000 distinct CDR3 sequences, approximately 30% of which are singletons. In this sample, this clonotype turned up a few times. This CDR3 has 15 amino acids. Germline V gene data show CDR1 as MDHEN and CDR2 as SYDVKM. The germline V and J ends were trimmed by 3 bases and 7 bases, with 16 bases remaining between them.

This receptor was obtained from a woman aged 80 or over in good health. Input material: blood. The chain recombines TRBV28 with TRBJ2-4, with D possibly being TRBD2 (6 bases). The CDR3, as DNA: TGTGCCAGCAGTTTGGGAGGTAGGGGTGGGAACATTCAGTACTTC. This gives the protein CASSLGGRGGNIQYF.